These 30 T cell receptor beta chains came from one sample sequenced in a study of regulatory T cells in long-lasting Graves disease. Arm-PCR of CDR3 regions with iRepertoire HTBI primers generated TCR beta libraries. TCRdb re-called the multiplex PCR reads with MiXCR, one entry per CDR3 protein. The table has roughly 450,000 distinct CDR3 sequences, about a fifth seen once. Time point in this sample: persistent/refractory GD, antithyroid drugs over 5 years with positive TRAb. RNA extracted from PBMCs served as the sequencing template. The sample was peripheral blood mononuclear cells (PBMCs), taken when the disease was refractory, from a patient treated with antithyroid drugs. These receptor sequences come from a female donor with Graves disease.

This clonotype has just a few counts. The chain couples TRBV6-9 to TRBJ1-5; no reliable D call. CDR3 length equals 15 residues. The V gene's germline CDR1 is MNHGY and CDR2 SVAAGI. V was shortened by 3 bases and J by 5 bases, with 14 bases between the two germline ends. CDR3 sequence reads: CASSYLTLRDQPQHF. The CDR3 DNA follows: TGTGCCAGCAGTTACCTGACGCTGAGGGATCAGCCCCAGCATTTT.

The rearrangement joins TRBV7-9 to TRBJ1-2; D call uncertain. Germline V CDR1 and CDR2: SEHNR, FQNEAQ (reference sequence). With 1 base removed from V and 4 bases from J, the gap between germline ends came to 10 bases. This CDR3 has 14 amino acids. This CDR3 reads CASSLDGLIYGYTF. CDR3 nucleotide sequence: TGTGCCAGCAGCTTAGACGGGCTGATCTATGGCTACACCTTC.

The genes are TRBV6-1 and TRBJ2-4; the match to TRBD1 covers 9 bases. CDR1 is MNHNS, CDR2 SASEGT, per germline. V dropped 7 bases and J dropped 9; count of bases not matched to a gene: 13. This CDR3 has 15 residues. In DNA form, the CDR3 reads TGTGCCAGCACCCTAAGGACAGGGGCACCAACCATTCAGTACTTC. The encoded protein is CASTLRTGAPTIQYF.

The chain combines TRBV20-1 with TRBJ2-5; D may be TRBD1 (6 bases). The CDR3 runs to 14 residues. Per germline, CDR1 DFQATT and CDR2 SNEGSKA (reference sequence). Deletions cut 2 bases from V and 1 base from J, with 11 bases between. The CDR3 loop is CSARRGHSQETQYF. The CDR3 region has the DNA TGCAGTGCTAGAAGGGGACACTCCCAAGAGACCCAGTACTTC.

V is TRBV7-8 and J is TRBJ1-2; 9 nucleotides line up with TRBD1. Germline V gene lookup returns CDR1 SGHVS and CDR2 FQNEAQ. The CDR3 sequence is 16 residues long. V was pared by 0 bases and J by 7 bases, with 9 bases of the junction left unmatched. As DNA, the CDR3 is TGTGCCAGCAGCTTAGCTACTGGGGGACAGGGAGCTGGCTACACCTTC. Its translation is CASSLATGGQGAGYTF.

This clonotype was detected only a few times. The rearrangement uses TRBV6-1 and TRBJ2-5; the D is unclear. The CDR3 sequence is 14 residues long. V was pared by 3 bases and J by 2 bases, with 10 bases between. Germline V gives CDR1 MNHNS, CDR2 SASEGT. CDR3 nucleotides: TGTGCCAGCAGTGATTTAGACGTACAAGAGACCCAGTACTTC. This codes for CASSDLDVQETQYF.

V usage is TRBV2 and J usage is TRBJ1-3, with 7 bases fitting TRBD1. There are 15 residues in the CDR3. J lost 0 bases, V lost 6 bases, and 5 bases had no gene match. Germline assignment: CDR1 SNHLY and CDR2 FYNNEI. The CDR3 here is CASRGGTVSGNTIYF. CDR3 in DNA: TGTGCCAGCAGGGGTGGGACAGTCTCTGGAAACACCATATATTTT.

The chain uses TRBV7-3 and TRBJ1-6; D possibly corresponds to TRBD1 (5 bases). The V and J ends lost 5 bases and 7 bases respectively, with 9 bases between them. The germline V gene has CDR1 SGHTA and CDR2 FQGTGA. CDR3 size: 13 residues. CDR3 region: CASSTRQNSPLHF. The CDR3 bases are TGTGCCAGCAGCACCAGACAGAATTCACCCCTCCACTTT.

This clonotype was detected many times. The rearrangement links TRBV7-9 to TRBJ1-2, with TRBD1 as a possible D gene (5 bases). The CDR3 sequence is 13 residues long. CDR1 and CDR2 (germline): SEHNR, FQNEAQ (reference sequence). V was clipped by 5 bases and J by 4 bases, with 11 bases between them. The DNA for the CDR3 is TGTGCCAGCAGCACTTCGACAGTCTATGGCTACACCTTC. Encoded protein: CASSTSTVYGYTF.

The rearrangement uses TRBV4-1 and TRBJ1-5; D gene ambiguous. This CDR3 is 13 amino acids long. V was shortened by 5 bases and J by 3 bases, with 8 bases between the two germline ends. Germline V gene lookup returns CDR1 MGHRA and CDR2 YSYEKL. This CDR3 is CASSGQINQPQHF. CDR3 nucleotides: TGCGCCAGCAGCGGTCAGATCAATCAGCCCCAGCATTTT.

J is TRBJ1-5 and V is TRBV7-9; tentatively, D is TRBD1 (5 bases). The CDR3 contains 14 residues. From germline, CDR1 is SEHNR and CDR2 FQNEAQ (reference sequence). Trimming left V 5 bases short and J 4 bases short, with 12 bases between. The DNA of the CDR3 is TGTGCCAGCAGCGGAGGAGGGGTAAATCAGCCCCAGCATTTT. Its translation is CASSGGGVNQPQHF.

This clonotype has just a few counts. V usage is TRBV5-1 and J usage is TRBJ2-1, with D perhaps matching TRBD2 (6 bases). Germline V gene data show CDR1 as SGHRS and CDR2 as YFSETQ. Trimming pared 0 bases from V and 8 bases from J, leaving 12 bases between. The CDR3 loop spans 14 amino acids. Here the CDR3 reads CASSLGSGKHEQFF. DNA of the CDR3: TGCGCCAGCAGCTTGGGTAGCGGTAAGCATGAGCAGTTCTTC.

This clonotype was seen more than once but under ten times. V and J are TRBV3-1 and TRBJ2-7, with 7 bases that match TRBD2. The V gene's germline CDR1 is LGHDT and CDR2 YNNKEL (reference sequence). The CDR3 spans 15 residues. V shed 0 bases and J 0 bases; nucleotides not matched to a gene: 2. The CDR3 loop reads CASSQEPGGSYEQYF. CDR3 nucleotides: TGTGCCAGCAGCCAAGAGCCGGGGGGCTCCTACGAGCAGTACTTC.

The chain employs TRBV14 and TRBJ2-7; D might be TRBD1 (5 bases). This CDR3 is built from 16 residues. The germline V and J ends were trimmed by 0 bases and 2 bases, with 14 bases remaining between them. CDR1 is SGHDN, CDR2 FVKESK, per germline. In nucleotides, the CDR3 is TGTGCCAGCAGCCAAGATTGGCAGGGTGTTACCTACGAGCAGTACTTC. This translates into CASSQDWQGVTYEQYF.

The chain recombines TRBV7-9 with TRBJ1-5, with D possibly being TRBD1 (5 bases). The CDR3 length is 15 residues. The germline gives CDR1 SEHNR, CDR2 FQNEAQ (reference sequence). V lost 5 bases, J lost 2 bases, and 13 bases lay in between. The CDR3 here is CASSAQGLGNQPQHF. Written as DNA, the CDR3 is TGTGCCAGCAGCGCGCAGGGTTTAGGCAATCAGCCCCAGCATTTT. Complete variable domain (other parts from reference TRBV7-9 and TRBJ1-5): DTGVSQNPRHKITKRGQNVTFRCDPISEHNRLYWYRQTLGQGPEFLTYFQNEAQLEKSRLLSDRFSAERPKGSFSTLEIQRTEQGDSAMYLCASSAQGLGNQPQHFGDGTRLSIL.

The sample holds a few counts of this clonotype. The V and J genes are TRBV10-3 and TRBJ2-7, with D possibly being TRBD1 or TRBD2 (5 bases each). Trimming stripped 7 bases from V and 3 bases from J, with 13 bases between. CDR3 size: 13 residues. Germline V gene data show CDR1 as ENHRY and CDR2 as SYGVKD. The CDR3 sequence: CAITGDHHYEQYF. The DNA for the CDR3 is TGTGCCATCACCGGGGACCACCACTACGAGCAGTACTTC.

A note on this clonotype: A read error may explain this, as a much larger clone is one base away. The genes are TRBV7-9 and TRBJ2-7; no clear D gene. Germline CDR1 is SEHNR and CDR2 is FQNEAQ (reference sequence). This CDR3 has 13 residues. Trimming pared 5 bases from V and 5 bases from J, leaving 13 bases between. Here the CDR3 reads CASSQTIHDEQYF. The CDR3 bases are TGTGCCAGCAGCCAGACAATACACGACGAGCAGTACTTC. Supplemented by reference TRBV7-9 and TRBJ2-7, the full variable domain reads DTGVSQNPRHKITKRGQNVTFRCDPISEHNRLYWYRQTLGQGPEFLTYFQNEAQLEKSRLLSDRFSAERPKGSFSTLEIQRTEQGDSAMYLCASSQTIHDEQYFGPGTRLTVT.

The genes are TRBV5-1 and TRBJ2-7; 12 bases are a match to TRBD2. Per germline, CDR1 SGHRS and CDR2 YFSETQ. There are 15 residues in the CDR3. Unmatched junction bases numbered 8, after V lost 4 bases and J lost 6 bases. CDR3 coding DNA: TGCGCCAGCAGCCGCACTAGCGGGAGGTCCACCGAGCAGTACTTC. This sequence encodes CASSRTSGRSTEQYF.

This sequence joins TRBV9 and TRBJ2-5, with TRBD2 matching over 8 bases. The CDR3 extends over 15 amino acids. Germline V gene sequence: CDR1 SGDLS, CDR2 YYNGEE. The trim removed 0 bases at V and 4 bases at J, leaving 5 bases unmatched. CDR3 nucleotides: TGTGCCAGCAGCGTAGATGACGGGAGGGCAGAGACCCAGTACTTC. Translation: CASSVDDGRAETQYF.

This clonotype showed up many times. This chain links TRBV30 with TRBJ2-7; D ambiguous. Trimming removed 0 bases from V and 5 bases from J, with 11 bases in between. This CDR3 region has 13 residues. Germline V lookup: CDR1 GTSNPN, CDR2 SVGIG (reference sequence). The CDR3 DNA reads as TGTGCCTGGAGTGTACGGCATTTGGACGAGCAGTACTTC. Its protein product is CAWSVRHLDEQYF.

This clonotype was seen a few times. The chain has TRBV5-1 and TRBJ2-7; 10 nucleotides agree with TRBD1. CDR3 length: 14 amino acids. Looked up from germline, CDR1 is SGHRS and CDR2 is YFSETQ. The V and J ends lost 3 bases and 4 bases, in that order; junction bases with no gene match: 4. CDR3 protein: CASSWGTGEYEQYF. The CDR3 region has the DNA TGCGCCAGCAGCTGGGGGACAGGGGAATACGAGCAGTACTTC.

This clonotype has more than one count but fewer than ten. The V and J genes are TRBV4-1 and TRBJ2-7, with D perhaps assigned TRBD1 or TRBD2 (5 bases each). The V end lost 3 bases, the J end lost 3 bases, and 15 bases lay between the germline ends. The CDR3 totals 15 residues. Germline V lookup: CDR1 MGHRA, CDR2 YSYEKL. CDR3 region: CASSQGDLGHYEQYF. The CDR3 nucleotides read TGCGCCAGCAGCCAGGGAGATCTCGGACACTACGAGCAGTACTTC.

There are many counts of this clonotype. The rearrangement uses TRBV29-1 and TRBJ2-5; the match to TRBD2 covers 12 bases. Per the germline V gene, CDR1 is SQVTM and CDR2 is ANQGSEA. V was pared by 4 bases and J by 2 bases, with 8 bases of the junction left unmatched. There are 16 residues in the CDR3. The CDR3 sequence: CSVAATSGGLQETQYF. The CDR3 nucleotides are TGCAGCGTTGCGGCGACTAGCGGGGGCCTACAAGAGACCCAGTACTTC.

The chain links TRBV11-1 to TRBJ2-1; 7 nucleotides match TRBD2. J lost 6 bases, V lost 5 bases, and 7 bases had no gene match. This CDR3 has 14 amino acids. The germline CDR1 and CDR2 sequences are SGHAT and FQDESV (reference sequence). CDR3 loop: CASSHWGGGNEQFF. For the CDR3, the DNA is TGTGCCAGCAGCCACTGGGGCGGGGGCAATGAGCAGTTCTTC.

This clonotype was seen repeatedly, ten times or more. The chain links TRBV12-3 or TRBV12-4 to TRBJ1-4; 12 bases agree with TRBD1. With V trimmed by 6 bases and J by 11 bases, 19 bases remained unmatched. The CDR3 is made up of 18 amino acids. The CDR3 protein is CASRRVQGTGGKRAKLFF. In DNA form, the CDR3 reads TGTGCCAGCAGAAGAGTCCAGGGGACAGGGGGCAAGCGGGCGAAACTGTTTTTT.

The J gene is TRBJ1-1, the V gene TRBV5-1; a possible D gene is TRBD1 (6 bases). CDR3 length: 15 residues. V was trimmed by 3 bases and J by 1 base, leaving 13 bases between them. CDR1 is SGHRS and CDR2 is YFSETQ in the germline V gene. The DNA for the CDR3 is TGCGCCAGCAGCTCCGGGACATTTGGGAACACTGAAGCTTTCTTT. Encoded protein: CASSSGTFGNTEAFF. Using reference TRBV5-1 and TRBJ1-1 for the parts outside the CDR3, the full variable domain is KAGVTQTPRYLIKTRGQQVTLSCSPISGHRSVSWYQQTPGQGLQFLFEYFSETQRNKGNFPGRFSGRQFSNSRSEMNVSTLELGDSALYLCASSSGTFGNTEAFFGQGTRLTVV.

There are many counts of this clonotype. The chain combines TRBV28 with TRBJ2-2; 7 nucleotides match TRBD1. The germline V gene has CDR1 MDHEN and CDR2 SYDVKM. The CDR3 has 17 amino acids. V gave up 0 bases and J gave up 6 bases; unmatched junction bases: 10. Written as DNA, the CDR3 is TGTGCCAGCAGTTTATGGGGGCGACGACAGGGTGCCGGGGAGCTGTTTTTT. Its translation: CASSLWGRRQGAGELFF.

This clonotype was seen a handful of times. The CDR3 sequence is CATSDQQGEAFF. The CDR3 DNA sequence: TGTGCCACCAGTGACCAACAGGGAGAAGCTTTCTTT. The genes are TRBV24-1 and TRBJ1-1, with D maybe TRBD1 (6 bases). The germline V and J ends were trimmed by 4 bases and 8 bases, with 10 bases remaining between them. This CDR3 spans 12 amino acids. Germline lookup yields CDR1 KGHDR and CDR2 SFDVKD.

This chain uses TRBV7-6 with TRBJ2-5, with D possibly TRBD1 on 6 matching bases. The germline V gene encodes CDR1 SGHVS and CDR2 FNYEAQ. The CDR3 sequence is 16 residues long. V was clipped by 5 bases and J by 2 bases, with 18 bases between them. The CDR3 region is CASSREGGMYQETQYF. Written as DNA, the CDR3 is TGTGCCAGCAGCCGAGAAGGGGGAATGTATCAAGAGACCCAGTACTTC.

This clonotype appeared many times. V and J are TRBV29-1 and TRBJ2-2; the D gene is possibly TRBD1 (6 bases). Trimming stripped 5 bases from V and 4 bases from J, with 11 bases between. The CDR3 extends over 13 amino acids. Germline-derived CDR1 and CDR2 are SQVTM and ANQGSEA. Written as DNA, the CDR3 is TGCAGCGTTCGGATAGGGGGCACCGGGGAGCTGTTTTTT. Protein: CSVRIGGTGELFF.